This T cell receptor beta chain was sequenced in a study of blood T cell repertoires in COVID-19. Clones were read by immunoSEQ multiplex PCR, and TCRdb kept only the in-frame ones, dropping some. This table holds 10,000 to 15,000 clones, around 90% found once. The CDR3 extends over 14 amino acids. The V end lost 3 bases, the J end lost 2 bases, and 10 bases lay between the germline ends. Germline values: CDR1 MDHEN, CDR2 SYDVKM. Sequencing was performed on peripheral blood. This clonotype was sampled from an older woman with active COVID-19. The chain carries TRBV28 and TRBJ1-1; D uncertain. The CDR3 sequence: CASSLAQENTEAFF. CDR3 bases: TGTGCCAGCAGTTTGGCCCAGGAAAACACTGAAGCTTTCTTT.